Following are 7 T cell receptor beta chains from one sample sequenced in a study of cytomegalovirus exposure and HLA in healthy donors. PCR was performed using 60 Vbeta and 13 Jbeta primers. Sequencing used immunoSEQ multiplex PCR; TCRdb keeps in-frame clones, though not all of them. The sample has about 150,000 clones, around 77% seen once; the top ten hold around 2%. Sequenced material: PBMCs. Receptor source: a man aged 25-45 years in good health and CMV-seronegative.

This clone was observed once. This chain joins TRBV10-1 and TRBJ1-5; TRBD1 matches at 7 bases. V shed 6 bases, J shed 0 bases, and the junction held 2 bases outside the gene matches. The CDR3 covers 14 residues. Per the germline V gene, CDR1 is WNHNN and CDR2 is SYGVQD (reference sequence). CDR3 DNA sequence: TGCGCCAGCAGAAGGGGGCTTAGCAATCAGCCCCAGCATTTT. It is translated as CASRRGLSNQPQHF.

This clone is medium-sized within its sample. The rearrangement links TRBV2 to TRBJ1-1; TRBD1 agrees at 7 bases. The V segment lost 3 bases and the J segment 1 base; nucleotides outside the gene matches: 2. The CDR3 consists of 14 residues. Germline V gene sequence: CDR1 SNHLY, CDR2 FYNNEI. Here the CDR3 DNA reads TGTGCCAGCAGTGACACAGGGGAGAACACTGAAGCTTTCTTT. Translation: CASSDTGENTEAFF.

This sequence joins TRBV5-1 and TRBJ2-7; D call uncertain. Trimming cost V 4 bases and J 2 bases, with 13 bases left between them. This CDR3 has 14 residues. Germline V lookup: CDR1 SGHRS, CDR2 YFSETQ. The CDR3 sequence: CASSETSNPYEQYF. Here the CDR3 DNA reads TGCGCCAGCAGCGAGACATCGAACCCCTACGAGCAGTACTTC.

The rearrangement uses TRBV7-3 and TRBJ2-3, with D possibly TRBD1 on 6 matching bases. CDR3 size: 14 residues. Trimming pared 5 bases from V and 4 bases from J, leaving 13 bases between. CDR1 and CDR2 (germline): SGHTA, FQGTGA. The DNA of the CDR3 is TGTGCCAGCAGCCCTAAGGGGGACCCAGATACGCAGTATTTT. Encoded protein: CASSPKGDPDTQYF.

This clone was counted only a few times. The chain recombines TRBV7-8 with TRBJ2-1; 14 bases line up with TRBD2. This CDR3 region has 19 residues. CDR1 and CDR2 from the germline V gene are SGHVS and FQNEAQ. Trimming at V came to 5 bases and at J to 0 bases, leaving 9 bases not matched to a gene. CDR3 amino acids: CASSLGLAGGSSSYNEQFF. The CDR3 nucleotides are TGTGCCAGCAGCCTAGGACTAGCGGGAGGCTCAAGCTCCTACAATGAGCAGTTCTTC.

This chain connects TRBV2 to TRBJ2-1, with D unclear. Trimming took off 6 bases at V and 1 base at J, with 10 bases between the two ends. This CDR3 region has 14 residues. Germline lookup yields CDR1 SNHLY and CDR2 FYNNEI. The DNA of the CDR3 is TGTGCCAGCAGGCCCCTAAATTCCTACAATGAGCAGTTCTTC. It yields the protein CASRPLNSYNEQFF. The full variable domain, in which reference TRBV2 and TRBJ2-1 provide the parts outside the CDR3, is EPEVTQTPSHQVTQMGQEVILRCVPISNHLYFYWYRQILGQKVEFLVSFYNNEISEKSEIFDDQFSVERPDGSNFTLKIRSTKLEDSAMYFCASRPLNSYNEQFFGPGTRLTVL.

The chain joins TRBV5-1 to TRBJ2-3; perhaps TRBD2 as D (6 bases). The CDR3 runs to 15 residues. Germline V gives CDR1 SGHRS, CDR2 YFSETQ. Trimming took off 2 bases at V and 6 bases at J, with 16 bases between the two ends. The CDR3 region is CASSFGGGDFDTQYF. The DNA of the CDR3 is TGCGCCAGCAGCTTCGGCGGAGGGGATTTTGATACGCAGTATTTT.